Listed here are 23 T cell receptor beta chains from one sample, sequenced in a study of blood T cell repertoires in COVID-19. Produced via immunoSEQ multiplex PCR; TCRdb's table is partial and in-frame only. The repertoire holds roughly 260,000 clones, more than 85% seen once, with approximately 2.6% in the top ten. Input material: peripheral blood. The receptors here all came from a person aged 18-35 years with COVID-19, enrolled during active disease.

This clone was seen only a few times. The chain has TRBV12-3 or TRBV12-4 and TRBJ1-5, with a possible D match to TRBD1 (5 bases). The length of the CDR3 is 12 residues. Trimming shortened V by 4 bases and J by 9 bases, and 10 bases separated the two germline ends. The CDR3 sequence is CASSSVGRPQHF. The CDR3 DNA reads as TGTGCCAGCAGTTCAGTGGGGCGGCCCCAGCATTTT.

This chain uses TRBV24-1 with TRBJ2-3; 7 bases are a match to TRBD2. The CDR3 is 16 amino acids. The J segment lost 2 bases and the V segment lost 1 base, leaving 5 bases of the junction unmatched. Germline loops: CDR1 KGHDR, CDR2 SFDVKD. In nucleotides, the CDR3 is TGTGCCACCAGTGATTTCGGGACTACTATCACAGATACGCAGTATTTT. It codes for CATSDFGTTITDTQYF.

For the CDR3, the DNA is TGTGCCAGTAGTACATCTAGCGGGGGCTACAATGAGCAGTTCTTC. It yields the protein CASSTSSGGYNEQFF. V gene TRBV19 combines with J gene TRBJ2-1, with 10 bases lining up with TRBD2. This CDR3 region has 15 residues. CDR1 and CDR2 from the germline V gene are LNHDA and SQIVND (reference sequence). J was trimmed by 3 bases and V by 4 bases; bases with no gene match: 3.

The V gene is TRBV9, the J gene TRBJ1-2; 8 bases map to TRBD1. This CDR3 has 17 residues. The germline CDR1 and CDR2 sequences are SGDLS and YYNGEE. The junction had 10 bases not matched to a gene; V was cut back by 3 bases and J by 0 bases. This chain's CDR3 is CASSATGTGTANYGYTF. CDR3 DNA sequence: TGTGCCAGCAGCGCAACCGGGACAGGAACAGCTAACTATGGCTACACCTTC.

The chain has TRBV18 and TRBJ2-1; D perhaps matches TRBD2 (5 bases). The CDR3 totals 16 residues. CDR1 is KGHSH and CDR2 is LQKENI in the germline V gene. Trimming pared 5 bases from V and 2 bases from J, leaving 16 bases between. The DNA for the CDR3 is TGTGCCAGCTCATCGGTCTCGGAGGCCGCCTACAATGAGCAGTTCTTC. Translated: CASSSVSEAAYNEQFF.

V usage is TRBV10-3 and J usage is TRBJ1-1, with D possibly being TRBD1 (6 bases). Trimming shortened V by 0 bases and J by 4 bases, and 9 bases separated the two germline ends. The CDR3 totals 14 residues. Germline V gene data show CDR1 as ENHRY and CDR2 as SYGVKD. CDR3 nucleotide sequence: TGTGCCATCAGTGAGTCCAGGGGCATCACTGAAGCTTTCTTT. Encoded protein: CAISESRGITEAFF.

The table lists this clone with a count of one. The V and J genes are TRBV4-2 and TRBJ2-1; 12 nucleotides match TRBD2. The CDR3 has 17 residues. V shed 5 bases and J 10 bases; nucleotides not matched to a gene: 15. In germline, CDR1 is LGHNA, CDR2 YNFKEQ. CDR3 protein: CASSFPTSGSAGGEQFF. The CDR3, as DNA: TGTGCCAGCAGCTTCCCGACTAGCGGGAGTGCCGGTGGGGAGCAGTTCTTC.

The rearrangement joins TRBV27 to TRBJ1-4; a possible D gene is TRBD1 (5 bases). CDR3 length: 15 residues. Germline V gene sequence: CDR1 MNHEY, CDR2 SMNVEV (reference sequence). Trimming took off 8 bases at V and 5 bases at J, with 18 bases between the two ends. CDR3 sequence: CASSGLHGGNEKLFF. The CDR3 nucleotides read TGTGCCAGCTCGGGATTACACGGGGGGAATGAAAAACTGTTTTTT.

The chain is built from TRBV7-3 and TRBJ2-2; tentatively, D is TRBD2 (6 bases). The V gene's germline CDR1 is SGHTA and CDR2 FQGTGA. Between the trimmed V and J ends, which lost 0 bases and 0 bases, there was a span of 8 bases. The CDR3 is 16 residues long. CDR3 DNA: TGTGCCAGCAGCTTAACTAGCGGCGCGAACACCGGGGAGCTGTTTTTT. It encodes CASSLTSGANTGELFF.

This rearrangement joins TRBV5-4 to TRBJ1-5; no reliable D call. The V gene lost 1 base and the J gene lost 2 bases, with 10 bases spanning the gap. The CDR3 totals 15 residues. Germline-derived CDR1 and CDR2 are SGHNT and YYREEE (reference sequence). The CDR3 region has the DNA TGTGCCAGCAGCTTGACCCCGGAGGGCAATCAGCCCCAGCATTTT. Amino acids: CASSLTPEGNQPQHF.

The rearrangement links TRBV4-1 to TRBJ1-3; unclear D gene. The CDR3 is 18 residues long. V was shortened by 0 bases and J by 0 bases, with 15 bases between the two germline ends. Germline CDR1 is MGHRA and CDR2 is YSYEKL. In DNA, the CDR3 is TGCGCCAGCAGCCAAGACCTGAGGATAAAGATCTCTGGAAACACCATATATTTT. The encoded protein is CASSQDLRIKISGNTIYF.

This clone was recorded a few times. J is TRBJ1-4 and V is TRBV4-3; 8 bases are a match to TRBD1. Germline CDR1 LGHNA, CDR2 YSLEER. J gave up 11 bases and V 0 bases, and 11 bases lay outside the gene matches. The CDR3 consists of 16 residues. This CDR3 reads CASSQDLGTGVEKLFF. The CDR3 DNA sequence: TGCGCCAGCAGCCAAGATCTGGGGACAGGAGTAGAGAAACTGTTTTTT.

In its sample, this clone was seen a few times. The chain carries TRBV24-1 and TRBJ2-1, with 11 bases matching TRBD2. Germline trimming cut 0 bases from V and 4 bases from J; bases unmatched to any gene: 10. The CDR3 is 19 residues long. The germline V gene has CDR1 KGHDR and CDR2 SFDVKD. This CDR3 reads CATSDLHPSGTSGYNEQFF. The CDR3 DNA reads TGTGCCACCAGTGATTTGCACCCATCCGGGACTAGCGGTTACAATGAGCAGTTCTTC.

The V and J genes are TRBV4-2 and TRBJ2-2, with 12 bases that match TRBD1. CDR3 length: 18 residues. The J segment lost 4 bases and the V segment lost 0 bases, leaving 6 bases of the junction unmatched. In germline, CDR1 is LGHNA, CDR2 YNFKEQ. This chain's CDR3 is CASSQDPGTGGFTGELFF. The CDR3 region has the DNA TGTGCCAGCAGCCAAGATCCGGGGACAGGGGGCTTCACCGGGGAGCTGTTTTTT.

The chain joins TRBV19 to TRBJ2-5; unclear D gene. CDR3 length equals 14 residues. V lost 6 bases to trimming and J lost 1 base, with 12 bases between them. CDR1 is LNHDA and CDR2 is SQIVND in the germline V gene (reference sequence). This CDR3 is CASSRVAAQETQYF. The CDR3 nucleotides read TGTGCCAGTAGCCGGGTGGCAGCCCAAGAGACCCAGTACTTC.

V and J are TRBV27 and TRBJ2-1, with 9 bases identical to TRBD1. CDR3 length: 16 amino acids. Trimming took 4 bases from V and 3 from J; bases not matched to a gene: 7. Per the germline V gene, CDR1 is MNHEY and CDR2 is SMNVEV (reference sequence). The CDR3 DNA reads TGTGCCAGCAGTTCGGACAGGGGATATAGCTACAATGAGCAGTTCTTC. Its protein product is CASSSDRGYSYNEQFF.

The chain joins TRBV5-1 to TRBJ2-1, with 9 bases that match TRBD2. CDR3 size: 15 residues. Trimming removed 7 bases from V and 7 bases from J; junction bases left unmatched: 12. The germline V gene has CDR1 SGHRS and CDR2 YFSETQ. The CDR3 spells CASQDAGGPRNEQFF. The CDR3 DNA reads as TGCGCCAGCCAAGACGCGGGAGGGCCGAGAAATGAGCAGTTCTTC.

V is TRBV12-3 or TRBV12-4 and J is TRBJ1-5, with D uncertain. This CDR3 has 13 amino acids. V was cut by 0 bases and J by 6 bases, with 6 bases left in between. The CDR3 nucleotides are TGTGCCAGCAGTTTAGCCGAGGGTCAGCCCCAGCATTTT. Amino acids: CASSLAEGQPQHF.

V usage is TRBV4-3 and J usage is TRBJ1-4, with D uncertain. CDR1 and CDR2 from the germline V gene are LGHNA and YSLEER. Trimming took 4 bases from V and 4 from J, leaving 10 bases between them. CDR3 length: 14 residues. The CDR3 spells CASSRTVGNEKLFF. CDR3 in DNA: TGCGCCAGCAGCCGTACAGTTGGTAATGAAAAACTGTTTTTT.

The chain combines TRBV19 with TRBJ2-7, with 11 nucleotides matching TRBD2. J lost 2 bases, V lost 4 bases, and 4 bases had no gene match. The CDR3 sequence is 15 residues long. CDR1 is LNHDA and CDR2 is SQIVND in the germline V gene (reference sequence). CDR3: CASSNSGLAAYEQYF. The CDR3 coding sequence is TGTGCCAGTAGTAACTCGGGACTAGCGGCCTACGAGCAGTACTTC.

The chain uses TRBV3-1 (or the pseudogene TRBV3-2) and TRBJ2-5; D is perhaps TRBD2 (6 bases). CDR1 LGHDT and CDR2 YNNKEL come from the germline V gene (reference sequence). The CDR3 totals 15 residues. Trimming took 1 base from V and 5 from J, leaving 14 bases between them. CDR3 nucleotides: TGTGCCAGCAGCCAAGCCCATACTAGCTGGGAGACCCAGTACTTC. This codes for CASSQAHTSWETQYF.

The chain employs TRBV5-4 and TRBJ2-1; 7 nucleotides line up with TRBD1. The CDR3 runs to 15 residues. V was clipped by 4 bases and J by 7 bases; unmatched bases: 11. Germline CDR1 and CDR2: SGHNT and YYREEE (reference sequence). DNA of the CDR3: TGTGCCAGCAGCGTCGGGACAGCTGTCGGGAATGAGCAGTTCTTC. Amino acid sequence: CASSVGTAVGNEQFF.

The chain carries TRBV2 and TRBJ1-1; 7 nucleotides align to TRBD1. This CDR3 comprises 16 residues. J gave up 4 bases and V 7 bases, and 15 bases lay outside the gene matches. CDR1 and CDR2 (germline): SNHLY, FYNNEI. CDR3 protein: CASTGQVSLSGTEAFF. For the CDR3, the DNA is TGTGCCAGCACCGGACAGGTCTCCCTATCGGGCACTGAAGCTTTCTTT.